This TCR beta chain was sequenced during a study of blood T cells in healthy people across ages. Overall study context: Researchers report that template switching captured about one barcoded beta molecule per two T cells.

This CDR3 is built from 13 residues. Trimming removed 3 bases from V and 7 bases from J; junction bases left unmatched: 4. CDR1 and CDR2 (germline): LNHDA, SQIVND (reference sequence). PCR was performed a second time for about 6 to 11 cycles using a sample-barcoded 5' primer and a J-beta primer mix. TCRdb reanalysed the 5' RACE reads using MiXCR and keeps one entry per CDR3 protein. The sample yields some 700,000 distinct CDR3 sequences, over 20% seen once. It was roughly 10 milliliters of peripheral blood that were drawn from each donor. What was sequenced was blood. This TCR came from a man between 65 and 85 years old in good health. The rearrangement uses TRBV19 and TRBJ2-7, with TRBD1 matching over 9 bases. As DNA, the CDR3 is TGTGCCAGTAGTATGGACAGGGGTGAGGAGCAGTACTTC. It codes for CASSMDRGEEQYF. Drawing the rest from reference TRBV19 and TRBJ2-7, the complete variable domain is DGGITQSPKYLFRKEGQNVTLSCEQNLNHDAMYWYRQDPGQGLRLIYYSQIVNDFQKGDIAEGYSVSREKKESFPLTVTSAQKNPTAFYLCASSMDRGEEQYFGPGTRLTVT.